This T cell receptor beta chain is drawn from a study of CD8 T cells in Susac syndrome. Across the study: Treatment status at blood draw for the Susac syndrome patients was therapy-naive, corticosteroids, or intravenous immunoglobulin alone.

In regard to this clonotype: The antigen remains undetermined.

With random hexamers, reverse transcription was performed on about 0.5 to 1 ug of RNA. TCRdb reanalysed the immunoSEQ multiplex PCR reads using MiXCR and keeps one entry per CDR3 protein. The sample consists of tens of thousands of distinct CDR3 sequences, just under 95% of them appearing once. This CDR3 contains 13 residues. Germline V gene sequence: CDR1 LNHDA, CDR2 SQIVND (reference sequence). Trimming shortened V by 5 bases and J by 12 bases, and 17 bases separated the two germline ends. The study, taken as a whole, reports: The authors found around 17 Susac-specific public clones in total CD8+ repertoires and several in CD8+ TEMRA repertoires. CD8+ clonal expansion in Susac peaked in TEMRA cells and active patients.

Sequenced material: CD8+ T cells from PBMCs. The TCR comes from a human donor with Susac syndrome. The chain has TRBV19 and TRBJ2-1; D perhaps matches TRBD2 (6 bases). In DNA form, the CDR3 reads TGTGCCAGTAGTGCGGGGAGCGACGGTGGGCAGTTCTTC. Protein: CASSAGSDGGQFF.